These 8 T cell receptor beta chains came from one sample sequenced in a study of T cell responses to AZD1222 COVID-19 vaccine. Repertoires were generated with immunoSEQ multiplex PCR, while TCRdb's copy carries only in-frame clones and drops some. The sample consists of approximately 200,000 clones, approximately 94% of them appearing once. Specimen: peripheral blood, collected on day 0 of AZD1222 vaccination. Every receptor here comes from an adult in good health.

This clone was seen a handful of times. The gene calls are TRBV6-5 and TRBJ2-7, with 8 bases matching TRBD2. CDR3 length equals 14 residues. The germline V gene has CDR1 MNHEY and CDR2 SVGAGI. J was trimmed by 2 bases and V by 6 bases; bases with no gene match: 6. The CDR3 region has the DNA TGTGCCAGCAGGACGGGAGGGGGAACCTACGAGCAGTACTTC. Translation: CASRTGGGTYEQYF.

The chain carries TRBV24-1 and TRBJ2-3, with unresolved D. CDR1 is KGHDR and CDR2 is SFDVKD in the germline V gene. The CDR3 is made up of 17 amino acids. Trimming cost V 1 base and J 0 bases, with 13 bases left between them. The CDR3 sequence is CATSDFPRRSSTDTQYF. CDR3 DNA: TGTGCCACCAGTGATTTCCCCCGACGCTCTAGCACAGATACGCAGTATTTT.

The chain joins TRBV15 to TRBJ1-2; D is unclear. Germline V CDR1 and CDR2: LNHNV, YYDKDF (reference sequence). V lost 1 base to trimming and J lost 7 bases, with 13 bases between them. The CDR3 sequence is 14 residues long. In DNA form, the CDR3 reads TGTGCCACCAGCAGAGGCGAGCGCGAAACTGGCTACACCTTC. It specifies CATSRGERETGYTF.

The J gene is TRBJ1-1, the V gene TRBV15; tentatively, D is TRBD1 (6 bases). V lost 0 bases, J lost 4 bases, and 12 bases lay in between. Germline V gives CDR1 LNHNV, CDR2 YYDKDF (reference sequence). The CDR3 has 15 amino acids. The CDR3 protein is CATSRDFGGLTEAFF. The CDR3, as DNA: TGTGCCACCAGCAGAGATTTCGGGGGCCTCACTGAAGCTTTCTTT.

The CDR3 DNA reads TGTGCCAGTAATGACAGAGGGTTGGATGAAAAACTGTTTTTT. Amino acid sequence: CASNDRGLDEKLFF. The V and J genes are TRBV19 and TRBJ1-4, with TRBD1 as a possible D gene (5 bases). The V end lost 7 bases, the J end lost 6 bases, and 15 bases lay between the germline ends. Looked up from germline, CDR1 is LNHDA and CDR2 is SQIVND (reference sequence). The CDR3 runs 14 residues.

The J gene is TRBJ2-7, the V gene TRBV19; 9 bases are a match to TRBD1. Germline loops: CDR1 LNHDA, CDR2 SQIVND (reference sequence). The CDR3 loop spans 15 amino acids. The V segment lost 5 bases and the J segment 7 bases; nucleotides outside the gene matches: 12. CDR3 in amino acids: CASSVTTQGASEQYF. CDR3 DNA: TGTGCCAGTAGTGTGACCACACAGGGGGCGAGTGAGCAGTACTTC.

CDR3 in amino acids: CASSLPGMGTYEQYF. Here the CDR3 DNA reads TGTGCCAGCAGTTTGCCCGGGATGGGTACCTACGAGCAGTACTTC. The V call is TRBV28, the J call TRBJ2-7, with D possibly TRBD2 on 5 matching bases. The CDR3 sequence is 15 residues long. The germline CDR1 and CDR2 sequences are MDHEN and SYDVKM. V was clipped by 3 bases and J by 2 bases, with 14 bases between them.

The V call is TRBV28, the J call TRBJ2-1; 7 positions agree with TRBD2. The ends lost 2 bases at V and 3 bases at J; junction bases unmatched: 7. The germline V gene has CDR1 MDHEN and CDR2 SYDVKM. This CDR3 region has 16 residues. Here the CDR3 DNA reads TGTGCCAGCAGTTTAGGAAGCGGGAAGGACTACAATGAGCAGTTCTTC. This sequence encodes CASSLGSGKDYNEQFF.